The entry below describes one TCR beta chain. No antigen is known for it. This specimen includes other DNA sequences encoding the same CDR3. Measured with immunoSEQ multiplex PCR; TCRdb has only the in-frame clones, and not every one. In the table there are over 70,000 clones, 75% to 95% of which are singletons. This sample stems from a study of Tregs in tolerant kidney transplant recipients. The CDR3 is 15 residues long. Trimming took 2 bases from V and 13 from J; bases not matched to a gene: 9. From germline, CDR1 is MDHEN and CDR2 SYDVKM. General study points: Few patients were studied, so findings need validation in larger groups. The most relevant donor-specific Treg TCRbeta repertoire apparently came from expansion with activated donor B cells. For some patients, primers changed over time, blocking nucleotide-level comparison.

Recipients received nonmyeloablative bone marrow transplants from related graft donors, with transient mixed chimerism. Thawed PBMCs were FACS-sorted into unstimulated CD4+CD25+CD127- regulatory T cells, CD4+CD25- non-regulatory cells, CD4 and CD8 cells. The sequence was obtained from a human patient who received a combined kidney and bone marrow transplant. Part of the T cell pool may stem from the graft donor. V gene TRBV28 combines with J gene TRBJ1-6, with TRBD1 identical over 9 bases. The sample in question was CD4+ T cells from blood (PBMCs), obtained 24 months after the transplant. CDR3 in DNA: TGTGCCAGCAGTTTAGGGGACAGGGTAGGGTCCCCCCTCCACTTT. Protein product: CASSLGDRVGSPLHF.